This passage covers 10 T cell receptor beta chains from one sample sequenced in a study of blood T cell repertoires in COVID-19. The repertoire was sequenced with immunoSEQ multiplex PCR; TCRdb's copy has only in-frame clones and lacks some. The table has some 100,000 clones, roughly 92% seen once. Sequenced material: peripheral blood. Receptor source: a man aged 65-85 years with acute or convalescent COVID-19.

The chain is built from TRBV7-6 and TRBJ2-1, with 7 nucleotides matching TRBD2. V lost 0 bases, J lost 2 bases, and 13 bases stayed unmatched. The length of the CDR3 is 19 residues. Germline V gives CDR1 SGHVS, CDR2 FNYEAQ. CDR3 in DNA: TGTGCCAGCAGCTTAGCCCGTATGGCTAGCGGTGGGCCCTACAATGAGCAGTTCTTC. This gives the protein CASSLARMASGGPYNEQFF.

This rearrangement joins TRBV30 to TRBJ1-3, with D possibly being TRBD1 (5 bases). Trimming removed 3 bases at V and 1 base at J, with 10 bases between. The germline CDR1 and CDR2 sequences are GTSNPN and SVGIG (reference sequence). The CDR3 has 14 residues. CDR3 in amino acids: CAWSRRESGNTIYF. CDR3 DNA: TGTGCCTGGAGCCGCAGGGAATCTGGAAACACCATATATTTT.

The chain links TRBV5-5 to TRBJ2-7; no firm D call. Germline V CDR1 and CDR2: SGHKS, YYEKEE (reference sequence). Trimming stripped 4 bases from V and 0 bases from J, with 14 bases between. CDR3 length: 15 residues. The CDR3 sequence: CASSRFDSSSYEQYF. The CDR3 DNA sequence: TGTGCCAGCAGCCGATTTGACTCAAGCTCCTACGAGCAGTACTTC. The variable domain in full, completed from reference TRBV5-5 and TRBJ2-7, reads DAGVTQSPTHLIKTRGQQVTLRCSPISGHKSVSWYQQVLGQGPQFIFQYYEKEERGRGNFPDRFSARQFPNYSSELNVNALLLGDSALYLCASSRFDSSSYEQYFGPGTRLTVT.

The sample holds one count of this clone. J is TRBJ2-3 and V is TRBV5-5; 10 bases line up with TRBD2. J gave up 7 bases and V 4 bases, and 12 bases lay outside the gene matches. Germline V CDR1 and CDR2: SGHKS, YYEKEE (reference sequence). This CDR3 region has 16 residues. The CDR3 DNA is TGTGCCAGCAGCCTTACCCCTAGCGGGAGTTTCAATACGCAGTATTTT. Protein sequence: CASSLTPSGSFNTQYF.

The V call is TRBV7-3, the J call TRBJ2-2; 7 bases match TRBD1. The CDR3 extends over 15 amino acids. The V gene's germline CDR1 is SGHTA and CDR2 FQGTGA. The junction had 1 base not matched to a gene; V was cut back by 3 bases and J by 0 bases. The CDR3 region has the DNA TGTGCCAGCAGCTTGGGGACAGCGAACACCGGGGAGCTGTTTTTT. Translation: CASSLGTANTGELFF. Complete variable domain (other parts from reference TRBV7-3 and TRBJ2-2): GAGVSQTPSNKVTEKGKYVELRCDPISGHTALYWYRQSLGQGPEFLIYFQGTGAADDSGLPNDRFFAVRPEGSVSTLKIQRTERGDSAVYLCASSLGTANTGELFFGEGSRLTVL.

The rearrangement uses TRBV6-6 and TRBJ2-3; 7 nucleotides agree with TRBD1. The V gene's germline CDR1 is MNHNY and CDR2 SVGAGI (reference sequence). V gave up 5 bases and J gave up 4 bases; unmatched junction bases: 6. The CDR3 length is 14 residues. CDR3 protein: CASSRNQGADTQYF. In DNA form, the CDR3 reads TGTGCCAGCAGTCGTAACCAGGGGGCAGATACGCAGTATTTT.

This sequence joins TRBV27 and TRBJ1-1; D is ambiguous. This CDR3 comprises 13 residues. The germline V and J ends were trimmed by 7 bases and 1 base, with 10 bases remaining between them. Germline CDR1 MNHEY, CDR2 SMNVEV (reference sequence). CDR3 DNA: TGTGCCAGCACCTCCGTCAGGAACACTGAAGCTTTCTTT. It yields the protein CASTSVRNTEAFF.

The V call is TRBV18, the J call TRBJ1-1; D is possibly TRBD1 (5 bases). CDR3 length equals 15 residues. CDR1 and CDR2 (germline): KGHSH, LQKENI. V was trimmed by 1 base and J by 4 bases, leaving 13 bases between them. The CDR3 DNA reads TGTGCCAGCTCACCACTTGACAGCGGGGGCACTGAAGCTTTCTTT. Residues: CASSPLDSGGTEAFF.

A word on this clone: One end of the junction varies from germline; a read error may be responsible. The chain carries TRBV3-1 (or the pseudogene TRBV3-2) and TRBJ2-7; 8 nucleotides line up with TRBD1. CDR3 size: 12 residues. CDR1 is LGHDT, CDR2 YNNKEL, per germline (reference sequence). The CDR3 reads CASSQVPGQVLF. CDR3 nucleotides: TGTGCCAGCAGCCAAGTCCCGGGACAGGTCCTATTC.

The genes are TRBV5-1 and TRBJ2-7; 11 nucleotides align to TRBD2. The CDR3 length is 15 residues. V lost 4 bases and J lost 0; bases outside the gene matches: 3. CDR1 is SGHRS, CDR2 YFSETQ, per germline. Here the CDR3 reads CASSPTSGSSYEQYF. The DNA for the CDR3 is TGCGCCAGCAGCCCTACTAGCGGGAGCTCCTACGAGCAGTACTTC.